The 14 T cell receptor beta chains presented below share a single source sample, sequenced in a study of T cells in lung cancer brain metastases. The repertoire was sequenced with immunoSEQ multiplex PCR; TCRdb's copy has only in-frame clones and lacks some. The sample shows 3,000 or so clones, about 89% of them seen only once. Input material: tumor tissue from the primary lung tumor. Receptor source: a man between 65 and 80 years old with non-small cell lung cancer.

The chain carries TRBV5-1 and TRBJ2-1; D gene ambiguous. Germline V gives CDR1 SGHRS, CDR2 YFSETQ. Trimming shortened V by 3 bases and J by 7 bases, and 17 bases separated the two germline ends. There are 15 residues in the CDR3. The CDR3 nucleotides read TGCGCCAGCAGCTGGACCCCCAAGCTGGGAAATGAGCAGTTCTTC. It specifies CASSWTPKLGNEQFF. The full variable domain, with the rest looked up from reference TRBV5-1 and TRBJ2-1, is KAGVTQTPRYLIKTRGQQVTLSCSPISGHRSVSWYQQTPGQGLQFLFEYFSETQRNKGNFPGRFSGRQFSNSRSEMNVSTLELGDSALYLCASSWTPKLGNEQFFGPGTRLTVL.

The chain combines TRBV18 with TRBJ2-6; D possibly matches TRBD1 or TRBD2 (5 bases each). The CDR3 contains 17 residues. The V gene's germline CDR1 is KGHSH and CDR2 LQKENI. The V and J ends lost 3 bases and 2 bases respectively, with 14 bases between them. DNA of the CDR3: TGTGCCAGCTCACCTACACCGAGGGGAGCTGGGGCCAACGTCCTGACTTTC. Translated, it gives CASSPTPRGAGANVLTF. Looking up the rest from reference TRBV18 and TRBJ2-6 gives the full variable domain: NAGVMQNPRHLVRRRGQEARLRCSPMKGHSHVYWYRQLPEEGLKFMVYLQKENIIDESGMPKERFSAEFPKEGPSILRIQQVVRGDSAAYFCASSPTPRGAGANVLTFGAGSRLTVL.

Points on this clone: At one end the junction does not follow the germline gene, possibly because of a read error. The chain joins TRBV7-9 to TRBJ2-1, with a tentative D call TRBD2 (5 bases). The germline gives CDR1 SEHNR, CDR2 FQNEAQ (reference sequence). The CDR3 is 15 amino acids. The CDR3 DNA follows: TGTGCCTGCAGCCTAGGTATACTTTGGGGAGATGAGCAGTTCTTC. Residues: CACSLGILWGDEQFF.

The chain joins TRBV30 to TRBJ2-3, with D uncertain. This CDR3 comprises 13 residues. From germline, CDR1 is GTSNPN and CDR2 SVGIG (reference sequence). Trimming removed 3 bases at V and 1 base at J, with 8 bases between. This chain's CDR3 is CAWSGPGTDTQYF. CDR3 nucleotides: TGTGCCTGGAGCGGGCCGGGCACAGATACGCAGTATTTT.

The chain combines TRBV18 with TRBJ2-6; perhaps TRBD1 as D (7 bases). CDR1 KGHSH and CDR2 LQKENI come from the germline V gene. This CDR3 contains 14 residues. The ends were cut back, 7 bases at V and 4 bases at J, with 11 bases in the middle. DNA of the CDR3: TGTGCCAGCTTCAGGGGGGACGGGGCCAACGTCCTGACTTTC. Protein: CASFRGDGANVLTF.

The genes are TRBV9 and TRBJ2-1, with a possible D match to TRBD2 (5 bases). The CDR3 totals 15 residues. Trimming removed 8 bases at V and 1 base at J, with 16 bases between. Germline V gives CDR1 SGDLS, CDR2 YYNGEE. CDR3 sequence (DNA): TGTGCCAGGGGCGGAGGTTCATGGTCCTACAATGAGCAGTTCTTC. Protein sequence: CARGGGSWSYNEQFF.

The CDR3 DNA follows: TGTGCCTGCAAGAGGGACAGGGGCCAAGAGACCCAGTACTTC. Amino acid sequence: CACKRDRGQETQYF. The chain couples TRBV2 to TRBJ2-5; 10 nucleotides match TRBD1. CDR1 is SNHLY and CDR2 is FYNNEI in the germline V gene. This CDR3 has 14 amino acids. The J segment lost 1 base and the V segment lost 11 bases, leaving 7 bases of the junction unmatched. The complete variable domain, with remaining parts taken from reference TRBV2 and TRBJ2-5, reads EPEVTQTPSHQVTQMGQEVILRCVPISNHLYFYWYRQILGQKVEFLVSFYNNEISEKSEIFDDQFSVERPDGSNFTLKIRSTKLEDSAMYFCACKRDRGQETQYFGPGTRLLVL.

This clone was recorded once. This chain joins TRBV10-3 and TRBJ2-7; tentatively, D is TRBD1 (5 bases). This CDR3 is built from 11 residues. V was cut by 11 bases and J by 6 bases, with 14 bases left in between. The germline V gene has CDR1 ENHRY and CDR2 SYGVKD. In DNA form, the CDR3 reads TGTGCCGTCCTCGCCAGGGCCGAGCAGTACTTC. Translating it yields CAVLARAEQYF.

The rearrangement uses TRBV7-2 and TRBJ2-3; 9 bases agree with TRBD2. The CDR3 covers 17 residues. The ends lost 2 bases at V and 3 bases at J; junction bases unmatched: 9. Germline V gene sequence: CDR1 SGHTA, CDR2 FQGNSA. CDR3 in amino acids: CASSLRGLAGSTDTQYF. CDR3 coding DNA: TGTGCCAGCAGCTTACGGGGGCTAGCGGGGAGTACAGATACGCAGTATTTT.

V gene TRBV28 combines with J gene TRBJ2-1; possibly TRBD1 or TRBD2 for D (5 bases each). In germline, CDR1 is MDHEN, CDR2 SYDVKM. V lost 4 bases and J 4 bases, leaving 14 bases between the germline ends. This CDR3 is 15 amino acids long. CDR3 amino acids: CASSSTGTNYNEQFF. The CDR3, as DNA: TGTGCCAGCAGTTCTACCGGGACCAATTACAATGAGCAGTTCTTC.

The chain links TRBV6-5 to TRBJ1-1; D unclear. This CDR3 is 12 amino acids long. Per the germline V gene, CDR1 is MNHEY and CDR2 is SVGAGI. The ends were cut back, 4 bases at V and 8 bases at J, with 11 bases in the middle. The chain's CDR3 is CASSLGPGEAFF. CDR3 nucleotide sequence: TGTGCCAGCAGTTTGGGCCCCGGAGAAGCTTTCTTT.

This clone was recorded a few times. The chain recombines TRBV7-2 with TRBJ2-7, with D possibly matching TRBD2 (5 bases). The length of the CDR3 is 14 residues. Trimming stripped 1 base from V and 5 bases from J, with 12 bases between. Germline lookup yields CDR1 SGHTA and CDR2 FQGNSA. CDR3 coding DNA: TGTGCCAGCAGCTTAGACGGGGTCCTTGACGAGCAGTACTTC. Protein product: CASSLDGVLDEQYF.

The chain links TRBV6-1 to TRBJ2-5, with unresolved D. Between the trimmed V and J ends, which lost 7 bases and 3 bases, there was a span of 12 bases. CDR3 length: 13 residues. In germline, CDR1 is MNHNS, CDR2 SASEGT. CDR3: CASTTGRKETQYF. CDR3 DNA: TGTGCCAGCACCACGGGCAGGAAAGAGACCCAGTACTTC.

The rearrangement joins TRBV7-9 to TRBJ2-3; D is perhaps TRBD1 or TRBD2 (6 bases each). The V end lost 1 base, the J end lost 3 bases, and 8 bases lay between the germline ends. This CDR3 is built from 14 residues. Germline V gene data show CDR1 as SEHNR and CDR2 as FQNEAQ (reference sequence). The CDR3 loop is CASSLGRGTDTQYF. DNA of the CDR3: TGTGCCAGCAGCTTAGGGAGGGGGACAGATACGCAGTATTTT.